The 28 T cell receptor beta chains below come from one sample, sequenced in a study of blood T cells in healthy people across ages. The use of a sample-barcoded 5' primer and a J-beta primer mix characterized a second PCR of about 7 to 12 cycles. TCRdb fed the 5' RACE reads into MiXCR, producing one record per CDR3 protein. The sample has about 680,000 distinct CDR3 sequences, 49% seen once. Sequencing was performed on blood. Receptors were obtained from a woman aged 55-75 years in good health.

V usage is TRBV7-2 and J usage is TRBJ2-7; 12 nucleotides line up with TRBD2. With 5 bases clipped from V and 0 bases from J, the junction kept 11 bases outside the gene matches. This CDR3 is 18 amino acids long. Germline V gene lookup returns CDR1 SGHTA and CDR2 FQGNSA. CDR3 sequence: CASSEKALAGGNSYEQYF. The CDR3 nucleotides are TGTGCCAGCAGCGAAAAGGCTCTAGCGGGAGGGAACTCCTACGAGCAGTACTTC.

V and J are TRBV20-1 and TRBJ1-1; unclear D gene. Germline lookup yields CDR1 DFQATT and CDR2 SNEGSKA (reference sequence). This CDR3 region has 17 residues. Trimming stripped 3 bases from V and 1 base from J, with 21 bases between. DNA of the CDR3: TGCAGTGCTAGTAGCGGTAGTTACGGATGGTGGAACACTGAAGCTTTCTTT. Translated: CSASSGSYGWWNTEAFF.

In this sample, this clonotype turned up a few times. The chain carries TRBV4-3 and TRBJ2-3; weak D call: TRBD2 (6 bases). V was pared by 1 base and J by 4 bases, with 12 bases between. Germline CDR1 LGHNA, CDR2 YSLEER. CDR3 size: 15 residues. The CDR3 sequence is CASSQGSWEADTQYF. The CDR3, as DNA: TGCGCCAGCAGCCAAGGGTCTTGGGAGGCAGATACGCAGTATTTT.

This clonotype has only a few counts. V and J are TRBV28 and TRBJ1-5; 8 positions agree with TRBD1. With 5 bases clipped from V and 2 bases from J, the junction kept 8 bases outside the gene matches. This CDR3 has 16 amino acids. CDR1 MDHEN and CDR2 SYDVKM come from the germline V gene. The CDR3 DNA reads TGTGCCAGCAGTGCCTGGACAGGGAATGGCAATCAGCCCCAGCATTTT. It encodes CASSAWTGNGNQPQHF.

The sample holds many counts of this clonotype. The V gene is TRBV7-2, the J gene TRBJ2-5; D unclear. This CDR3 has 12 amino acids. CDR1 and CDR2 from the germline V gene are SGHTA and FQGNSA. Trimming took off 4 bases at V and 2 bases at J, with 5 bases between the two ends. This chain's CDR3 is CASSWEQETQYF. DNA of the CDR3: TGTGCCAGCAGCTGGGAACAAGAGACCCAGTACTTC.

The rearrangement links TRBV4-2 to TRBJ2-5; TRBD1 agrees at 9 bases. From germline, CDR1 is LGHNA and CDR2 YNFKEQ. This CDR3 has 15 residues. The V and J ends lost 1 base and 2 bases, in that order; junction bases with no gene match: 2. The CDR3: CASSQAGTGQETQYF. CDR3 DNA sequence: TGTGCCAGCAGCCAAGCCGGGACAGGGCAAGAGACCCAGTACTTC.

V and J are TRBV29-1 and TRBJ1-1; 9 positions match TRBD1. Per the germline V gene, CDR1 is SQVTM and CDR2 is ANQGSEA. Germline trimming cut 7 bases from V and 5 bases from J; bases unmatched to any gene: 8. The CDR3 is made up of 13 amino acids. As DNA, the CDR3 is TGCAGCGCGGGAACAGGGGGCAATACTGAAGCTTTCTTT. This translates into CSAGTGGNTEAFF. Complete variable domain (other parts from reference TRBV29-1 and TRBJ1-1): SAVISQKPSRDICQRGTSLTIQCQVDSQVTMMFWYRQQPGQSLTLIATANQGSEATYESGFVIDKFPISRPNLTFSTLTVSNMSPEDSSIYLCSAGTGGNTEAFFGQGTRLTVV.

V and J are TRBV4-1 and TRBJ2-7; TRBD1 is a possible D gene (6 bases). The CDR3 runs 15 residues. In germline, CDR1 is MGHRA, CDR2 YSYEKL. V lost 1 base to trimming and J lost 1 base, with 11 bases between them. The chain's CDR3 is CASSQGDTRSYEQYF. For the CDR3, the DNA is TGCGCCAGCAGCCAAGGGGACACGAGATCCTACGAGCAGTACTTC.

The rearrangement uses TRBV4-1 and TRBJ1-2; 8 positions agree with TRBD1. The germline CDR1 and CDR2 sequences are MGHRA and YSYEKL. There are 15 residues in the CDR3. The V gene end was trimmed by 1 base and the J gene end by 5 bases; junction bases not matched to a gene: 6. This chain's CDR3 is CASSQVTGGFYGYTF. The CDR3 DNA follows: TGCGCCAGCAGCCAAGTTACAGGGGGTTTTTATGGCTACACCTTC.

In this sample, this clonotype turned up a few times. One end of the junction fails to match germline, which may point to a read error. The V call is TRBV6-5, the J call TRBJ1-1, with 9 nucleotides matching TRBD1. The CDR3 has 15 residues. Germline V CDR1 and CDR2: MNHEY, SVGAGI. DNA of the CDR3: TGTGCTAGCAGTTATAGGGGACAGGGGAACACTGAAGCTTTCTTT. It yields the protein CASSYRGQGNTEAFF.

At least ten counts were recorded for this clonotype. The CDR3 DNA is TGTGCCAGCACCCCCGCCAGGGGGGCTCCTGGCTACACCTTC. Translating gives CASTPARGAPGYTF. The rearrangement links TRBV12-3 or TRBV12-4 to TRBJ1-2; 7 positions agree with TRBD1. J gave up 7 bases and V 7 bases, and 12 bases lay outside the gene matches. The CDR3 loop spans 14 amino acids.

The rearrangement joins TRBV30 to TRBJ2-1, with D uncertain. Trimming left V 0 bases short and J 3 bases short, with 9 bases between. Germline-derived CDR1 and CDR2 are GTSNPN and SVGIG (reference sequence). The CDR3 runs 14 residues. The CDR3 region is CAWSVLAHYNEQFF. The DNA of the CDR3 is TGTGCCTGGAGTGTACTGGCGCACTACAATGAGCAGTTCTTC.

This chain links TRBV7-9 with TRBJ1-4; maybe TRBD1 (6 bases). V was pared by 1 base and J by 1 base, with 19 bases between. Germline lookup yields CDR1 SEHNR and CDR2 FQNEAQ (reference sequence). This CDR3 region has 19 residues. CDR3 loop: CASSLEAGRGEVTNEKLFF. CDR3 DNA sequence: TGTGCCAGCAGCTTAGAGGCTGGCAGGGGTGAGGTAACTAATGAAAAACTGTTTTTT. The variable domain in full, with the rest retrieved from reference TRBV7-9 and TRBJ1-4, is DTGVSQNPRHKITKRGQNVTFRCDPISEHNRLYWYRQTLGQGPEFLTYFQNEAQLEKSRLLSDRFSAERPKGSFSTLEIQRTEQGDSAMYLCASSLEAGRGEVTNEKLFFGSGTQLSVL.

The sample holds one count of this clonotype. This sequence joins TRBV24-1 and TRBJ2-1; TRBD1 aligns across 7 bases. The germline V gene encodes CDR1 KGHDR and CDR2 SFDVKD. With V trimmed by 5 bases and J by 8 bases, 8 bases remained unmatched. The CDR3 runs 14 residues. For the CDR3, the DNA is TGTGCCACCAGTGGCCAGACAGGGCAGCATGAGCAGTTCTTC. Translation: CATSGQTGQHEQFF.

The rearrangement joins TRBV29-1 to TRBJ2-3; TRBD2 matches at 9 bases. This CDR3 comprises 12 residues. The germline gives CDR1 SQVTM, CDR2 ANQGSEA. J lost 8 bases, V lost 8 bases, and 8 bases had no gene match. CDR3 sequence reads: CSLRTSAGTQYF. CDR3 coding DNA: TGCAGCCTTCGGACTAGCGCGGGTACGCAGTATTTT.

J is TRBJ2-1 and V is TRBV4-3; a weak D match, TRBD2 (6 bases). The ends were cut back, 1 base at V and 8 bases at J, with 24 bases in the middle. The CDR3 spans 18 residues. Germline V CDR1 and CDR2: LGHNA, YSLEER. CDR3: CASSQGWGGGSGSDEQFF. CDR3 in DNA: TGCGCCAGCAGCCAAGGATGGGGTGGGGGTAGCGGTTCCGATGAGCAGTTCTTC.

The chain joins TRBV13 to TRBJ2-6; possible D gene TRBD1, 5 bases. V was trimmed by 5 bases and J by 6 bases, leaving 17 bases between them. In germline, CDR1 is PRHDT, CDR2 FYEKMQ (reference sequence). The CDR3 spans 16 residues. The CDR3: CASSHVRETLANVLTF. The CDR3 DNA reads TGTGCCAGCAGCCATGTCAGGGAAACTCTGGCCAACGTCCTGACTTTC.

The V call is TRBV7-3, the J call TRBJ1-1; 9 positions agree with TRBD1. The V segment lost 6 bases and the J segment 10 bases; nucleotides outside the gene matches: 9. This CDR3 comprises 13 residues. In germline, CDR1 is SGHTA, CDR2 FQGTGA. CDR3 loop: CASSPTGGSSAFF. Written as DNA, the CDR3 is TGTGCCAGCAGTCCGACAGGGGGAAGTTCAGCTTTCTTT.

This clonotype occurred a few times. The chain recombines TRBV29-1 with TRBJ1-2, with 9 bases identical to TRBD1. Germline V lookup: CDR1 SQVTM, CDR2 ANQGSEA. J gave up 4 bases and V 7 bases, and 1 base lay outside the gene matches. The CDR3 contains 11 residues. CDR3 loop: CSADRGYGYTF. In DNA form, the CDR3 reads TGCAGCGCGGACAGGGGCTATGGCTACACCTTC.

The CDR3 protein is CAISAGSSYNEQYF. The CDR3 bases are TGTGCCATCAGTGCGGGTAGCTCCTACAATGAGCAGTACTTC. This rearrangement joins TRBV10-3 to TRBJ2-1; D gene uncertain. The J call is uncertain, as TRBJ2-7 better fits the DNA end. In germline, CDR1 is ENHRY, CDR2 SYGVKD. CDR3 length: 14 amino acids.

The chain carries TRBV7-8 and TRBJ2-5; D is perhaps TRBD1 (5 bases). V dropped 1 base and J dropped 4 bases, with 16 bases sitting between them. The CDR3 extends over 16 amino acids. Germline values: CDR1 SGHVS, CDR2 FQNEAQ. In DNA, the CDR3 is TGTGCCAGCAGCTTAGACAACGGCAGGGCCCCAGAGACCCAGTACTTC. Residues: CASSLDNGRAPETQYF.

The sample holds many counts of this clonotype. The rearrangement joins TRBV7-2 to TRBJ1-2, with D unresolved. This CDR3 is 13 amino acids long. The germline V gene encodes CDR1 SGHTA and CDR2 FQGNSA. V was pared by 4 bases and J by 2 bases, with 8 bases between. CDR3 region: CASSSRKNYGYTF. The CDR3 coding sequence is TGTGCCAGCAGCTCCAGGAAGAACTATGGCTACACCTTC.

CDR3 amino acids: CAIRAGRQDIQYF. CDR3 nucleotides: TGTGCCATCAGGGCCGGGAGGCAGGACATTCAGTACTTC. The chain is built from TRBV10-3 and TRBJ2-7; TRBD2 aligns across 7 bases. Judging by the DNA end, TRBJ2-4 fits better; the J call may be wrong. The CDR3 runs to 13 residues. The germline CDR1 and CDR2 sequences are ENHRY and SYGVKD.

The CDR3 nucleotides are TGTGCCAGCAGTACGATCCGACTAGCGGGTTTCGAGCAGTACTTC. Residues: CASSTIRLAGFEQYF. The gene calls are TRBV6-2 or TRBV6-3 and TRBJ2-7; 10 nucleotides align to TRBD2. Germline-derived CDR1 and CDR2 are MNHEY and SVGEGT. This CDR3 region has 15 residues. The V and J ends lost 5 bases and 6 bases, in that order; junction bases with no gene match: 10.

V and J are TRBV5-1 and TRBJ1-2, with TRBD1 as a possible D gene (5 bases). Trimming stripped 4 bases from V and 5 bases from J, with 15 bases between. Germline CDR1 SGHRS, CDR2 YFSETQ. CDR3 length equals 14 residues. In DNA, the CDR3 is TGCGCCAGCAGCGGTGGGACCGAACCATATGGCTACACCTTC. It translates to CASSGGTEPYGYTF.

This clonotype was counted a few times. The chain joins TRBV20-1 to TRBJ2-7; D remains unclear. Per germline, CDR1 DFQATT and CDR2 SNEGSKA (reference sequence). The V end lost 5 bases, the J end lost 1 base, and 12 bases lay between the germline ends. The CDR3 runs 13 residues. The CDR3 reads CSAVGPASYEQYF. For the CDR3, the DNA is TGCAGTGCTGTCGGACCGGCTTCCTACGAGCAGTACTTC.

The chain combines TRBV12-3 or TRBV12-4 with TRBJ2-1; tentative D call: TRBD1 (6 bases). Deletions cut 8 bases from V and 9 bases from J, with 20 bases between. This CDR3 has 14 amino acids. Here the CDR3 reads CASSEGDSLVEQFF. DNA of the CDR3: TGTGCCAGCTCCGAGGGGGATTCGCTTGTTGAGCAGTTCTTC.

The chain combines TRBV7-2 with TRBJ1-2; 7 bases line up with TRBD1. The CDR3 runs 15 residues. The V segment lost 5 bases and the J segment 4 bases; nucleotides outside the gene matches: 10. Germline V gene lookup returns CDR1 SGHTA and CDR2 FQGNSA. CDR3 residues: CASSRSGGGIYGYTF. The CDR3 nucleotides are TGTGCCAGCAGCCGATCAGGGGGAGGGATCTATGGCTACACCTTC.